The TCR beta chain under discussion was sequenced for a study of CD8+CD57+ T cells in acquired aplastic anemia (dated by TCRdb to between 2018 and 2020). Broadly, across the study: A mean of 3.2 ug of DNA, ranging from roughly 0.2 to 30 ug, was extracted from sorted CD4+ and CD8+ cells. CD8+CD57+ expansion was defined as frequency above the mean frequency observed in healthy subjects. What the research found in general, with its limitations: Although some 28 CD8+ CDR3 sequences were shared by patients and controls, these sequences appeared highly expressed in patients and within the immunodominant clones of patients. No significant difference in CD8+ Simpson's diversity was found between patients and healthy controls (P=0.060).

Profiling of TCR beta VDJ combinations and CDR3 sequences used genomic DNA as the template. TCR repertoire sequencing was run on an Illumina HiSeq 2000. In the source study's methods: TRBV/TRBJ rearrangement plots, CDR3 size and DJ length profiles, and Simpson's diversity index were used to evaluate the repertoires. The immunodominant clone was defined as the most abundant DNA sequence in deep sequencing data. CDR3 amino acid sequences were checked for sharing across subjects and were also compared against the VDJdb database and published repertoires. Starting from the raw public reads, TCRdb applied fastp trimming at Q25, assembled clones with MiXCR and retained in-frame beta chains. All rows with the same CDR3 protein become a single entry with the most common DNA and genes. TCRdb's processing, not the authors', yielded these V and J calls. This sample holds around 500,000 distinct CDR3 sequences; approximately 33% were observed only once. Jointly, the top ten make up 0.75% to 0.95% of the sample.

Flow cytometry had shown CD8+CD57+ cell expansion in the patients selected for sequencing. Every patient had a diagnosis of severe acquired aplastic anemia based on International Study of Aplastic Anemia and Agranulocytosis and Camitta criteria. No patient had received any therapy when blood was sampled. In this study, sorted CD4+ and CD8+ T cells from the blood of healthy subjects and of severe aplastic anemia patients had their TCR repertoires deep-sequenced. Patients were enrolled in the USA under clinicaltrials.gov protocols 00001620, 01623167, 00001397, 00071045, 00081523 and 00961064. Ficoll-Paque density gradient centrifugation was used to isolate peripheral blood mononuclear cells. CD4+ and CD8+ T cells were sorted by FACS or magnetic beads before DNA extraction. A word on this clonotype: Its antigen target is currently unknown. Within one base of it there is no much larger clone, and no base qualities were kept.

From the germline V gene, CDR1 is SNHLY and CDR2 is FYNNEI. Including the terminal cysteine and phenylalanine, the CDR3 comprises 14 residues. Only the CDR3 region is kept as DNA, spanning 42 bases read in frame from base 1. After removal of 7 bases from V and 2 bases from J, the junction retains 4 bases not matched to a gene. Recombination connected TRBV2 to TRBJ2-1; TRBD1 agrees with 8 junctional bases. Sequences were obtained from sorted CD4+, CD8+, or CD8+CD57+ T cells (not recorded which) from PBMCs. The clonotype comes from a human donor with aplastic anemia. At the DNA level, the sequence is TGTGCCAGCACTAGACAGGGGACCTACAATGAGCAGTTCTTC. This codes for CASTRQGTYNEQFF.